This T cell receptor (beta chain) stems from a study of cytomegalovirus exposure and HLA in healthy donors. Study in general: Earlier work reported about 110 million unique TCR beta sequences from about 180 million T cells.

General study findings and limits: Rare TCR sequences dominated, though some public TCRs recurred in many donors. When analyzed later, a missense DCLRE1C variant was found to be linked to TCR beta V- and J-gene trimming.

The PCR was carried out with 60 Vbeta primers and 13 Jbeta primers. This table comes from immunoSEQ multiplex PCR, and its TCRdb copy is limited to in-frame clones, with some not included. The data contain around 140,000 clones, 60% to 75% of them singletons. This CDR3 has 15 amino acids. Trimming removed 2 bases at V and 2 bases at J, with 14 bases between. Germline V CDR1 and CDR2: SGHNT, YYREEE (reference sequence). Worth noting for this clone: Antigen specificity is unknown.

The sequenced sample consisted of PBMCs. The TCR sequence derives from a man in his thirties or forties in good health and CMV-seronegative. The rearrangement joins TRBV5-4 to TRBJ2-7; D is possibly TRBD1 (6 bases). CDR3 in amino acids: CASSFTGQLPYEQYF. The CDR3 DNA reads TGTGCCAGCAGCTTTACCGGACAGTTACCCTACGAGCAGTACTTC.